The text below deals with one T cell receptor beta chain. The source of the sample is a study of OX40 agonist ivuxolimab in advanced cancers. Germline V gene lookup returns CDR1 LNHNV and CDR2 YYDKDF (reference sequence). Between the trimmed V and J ends, which lost 2 bases and 10 bases, there was a span of 9 bases. The CDR3 spans 12 residues. Libraries were prepared by immunoSEQ multiplex PCR; TCRdb keeps only in-frame clonotypes and omits some of them. The sample contains some 51,000 clones, 70% to 80% of which appear only once. The source material was CD4+ or CD8+ T cells sorted from blood, sampled in a trial of the OX40 agonist ivuxolimab. The chain couples TRBV15 to TRBJ2-1; no reliable D call. The sequence was obtained from an adult with an advanced solid tumor such as melanoma, head and neck, liver or kidney cancer. The CDR3 nucleotides read TGTGCCACCAGCAGACCGAAGAGCGAGCAGTTCTTC. Translated: CATSRPKSEQFF. The complete variable domain, with remaining parts taken from reference TRBV15 and TRBJ2-1, reads DAMVIQNPRYQVTQFGKPVTLSCSQTLNHNVMYWYQQKSSQAPKLLFHYYDKDFNNEADTPDNFQSRRPNTSFCFLDIRSPGLGDTAMYLCATSRPKSEQFFGPGTRLTVL.